Reported below is one TCR beta chain. No antigen is known for it. The source of the sample is a study of shared clonotypes between healthy human individuals. V gave up 2 bases and J gave up 4 bases, with 17 bases separating them. Per the germline V gene, CDR1 is SGHTS and CDR2 is YDEGEE. The CDR3 runs to 16 residues. Method: immunoSEQ multiplex PCR; TCRdb's copy keeps in-frame clones and lacks some. Among about 2.1 million clones, just under 95% were seen once, and the ten largest hold around 1.7%. Positive CCR7 selection of CD45RO-negative cells yielded the naive CD8 cells, and terminally differentiated effector memory CD45RA+ cells were excluded. All donors qualified as healthy HIV-negative adults and had experienced no recent acute infections or vaccinations. General study points: Genetic and exposure-history diversity was limited by the few donors.

The chain combines TRBV5-8 with TRBJ2-3; D is uncertain. The sequence derives from a man aged 18 to 29 in good health. Some clones in this sample may be carry-over from other donors' samples. Sequencing was done on a sample of naive CD8+ T cells from PBMCs. CDR3 in amino acids: CASSFHHRRSADTQYF. CDR3 coding DNA: TGTGCCAGCAGCTTTCATCACCGAAGGTCGGCAGATACGCAGTATTTT.